This paragraph reports one TCR beta chain. Its matching antigen is unknown. Germline values: CDR1 MNHNY, CDR2 SVGAGI (reference sequence). The CDR3 loop spans 16 amino acids. V shed 0 bases, J shed 1 base, and the junction held 5 bases outside the gene matches. This sample was taken from a study of OX40 agonist ivuxolimab in advanced cancers. Study as a whole: Patients received ivuxolimab, an agonistic anti-OX40 (CD134) antibody. Hepatocellular carcinoma, melanoma, renal cell or head and neck cancer occurred in dose-escalation patients. Study results and caveats: No determination was made of the antigen specificity of the expanded peripheral T cells.

Autoimmune disease history or systemic immunosuppression disqualified patients. The repertoire was sequenced with immunoSEQ multiplex PCR; TCRdb's copy has only in-frame clones and lacks some. The sample comprises 50,000 or so clones, around 89% of which are singletons, and about a third rests with the top ten. The sequence derives from an adult with an advanced solid tumor such as melanoma, head and neck, liver or kidney cancer. Specimen: CD4+ or CD8+ T cells sorted from blood, collected in a trial of the OX40 agonist ivuxolimab. The rearrangement uses TRBV6-6 and TRBJ2-7, with 8 bases that match TRBD2. The CDR3 DNA reads as TGTGCCAGCAGTTACTCGGGGAGCGGGAGTTCCTACGAGCAGTACTTC. Protein product: CASSYSGSGSSYEQYF.